These 5 T cell receptor beta chains came from one sample sequenced in a study of blood T cell repertoires in COVID-19. Only in-frame clones appear in the TCRdb table, and some are missing; sequencing was by immunoSEQ multiplex PCR. The profile covers approximately 450,000 clones, with 75% to 90% appearing a single time and about 1.1% taken by the ten largest. Material: PBMCs or T cells enriched from blood (not recorded which). The receptors shown here come from a man aged 25 to 45 who had recovered from COVID-19.

This clone was found many times. The genes are TRBV6-1 and TRBJ1-6, with D perhaps TRBD1 (5 bases). Trimming removed 5 bases from V and 6 bases from J, with 8 bases in between. The CDR3 spans 13 residues. CDR1 and CDR2 from the germline V gene are MNHNS and SASEGT. CDR3 residues: CASSSTANSPLHF. The CDR3 DNA sequence: TGTGCCAGCAGTTCGACAGCTAATTCACCCCTCCACTTT.

The V gene is TRBV27, the J gene TRBJ1-5, with 9 positions matching TRBD1. Germline V gene lookup returns CDR1 MNHEY and CDR2 SMNVEV (reference sequence). The ends lost 5 bases at V and 2 bases at J; junction bases unmatched: 7. CDR3 size: 16 residues. CDR3 nucleotides: TGTGCCAGCAGTCCACTAAGGACAGGGGGCAATCAGCCCCAGCATTTT. Translated, it gives CASSPLRTGGNQPQHF.

A note on this clone: Other DNA sequences in this sample translate to the same CDR3. This chain links TRBV7-9 with TRBJ2-5; TRBD2 agrees at 13 bases. In germline, CDR1 is SEHNR, CDR2 FQNEAQ (reference sequence). The CDR3 extends over 15 amino acids. V dropped 5 bases and J dropped 5; count of bases not matched to a gene: 5. CDR3 nucleotides: TGTGCCAGCAGCCCCGGACTAGCGGGAGCTGAGACCCAGTACTTC. This codes for CASSPGLAGAETQYF.

This chain connects TRBV19 to TRBJ1-2, with D perhaps TRBD1 (6 bases). Germline CDR1 is LNHDA and CDR2 is SQIVND (reference sequence). The CDR3 totals 15 residues. V was shortened by 3 bases and J by 8 bases, with 19 bases between the two germline ends. This CDR3 reads CASSISDRWRGGYTF. CDR3 nucleotide sequence: TGTGCCAGTAGTATCTCCGACAGGTGGCGCGGGGGCTACACCTTC.

This clone came up a few times. The chain is built from TRBV11-2 and TRBJ1-6, with 8 bases fitting TRBD1. V shed 5 bases and J 8 bases; nucleotides not matched to a gene: 11. Germline-derived CDR1 and CDR2 are SGHAT and FQNNGV. CDR3 length: 16 amino acids. DNA of the CDR3: TGTGCCAGCAGCCGCGGACAGGGAAGATGGGATTCACCCCTCCACTTT. This sequence encodes CASSRGQGRWDSPLHF.